One sample yielded the 32 T cell receptor beta chains listed below, sequenced in a study of shared clonotypes between healthy human individuals. TCRdb's copy holds only in-frame clones and misses some; the assay was immunoSEQ multiplex PCR. Found here are 1,500,000 or so clones, roughly 95% of them singletons; the top ten hold approximately 1.1%. The sample was naive CD4+ T cells sorted from blood. The subset is: CD45RA+ positively selected. The source is a man aged 30 to 45 in good health.

The gene calls are TRBV18 and TRBJ2-5; the D gene is possibly TRBD2 (5 bases). Judging by the DNA end, TRBJ2-7 fits better; the J call may be wrong. The V gene's germline CDR1 is KGHSH and CDR2 LQKENI. The CDR3 loop spans 15 amino acids. CDR3 in DNA: TGTGCCAGCTCACCACTAGAGGGAACCTCCTACGAGCAGTACTTC. This gives the protein CASSPLEGTSYEQYF.

The chain joins TRBV11-3 to TRBJ2-1; TRBD2 matches 13 bases. The V gene end was trimmed by 6 bases and the J gene end by 9 bases; junction bases not matched to a gene: 8. The CDR3 has 15 amino acids. Germline lookup yields CDR1 SGHNT and CDR2 YENEEA. CDR3 bases: TGTGCCAGCAGTGAGGGACTAGCGGGGTATAGTGAGCAGTTCTTC. The encoded protein is CASSEGLAGYSEQFF.

V and J are TRBV2 and TRBJ2-7; D is ambiguous. Germline CDR1 and CDR2: SNHLY and FYNNEI. With 3 bases removed from V and 4 bases from J, the gap between germline ends came to 13 bases. This CDR3 has 14 amino acids. The CDR3 protein is CASSEYKAAYEQYF. The CDR3 DNA is TGTGCCAGCAGTGAGTATAAGGCAGCGTACGAGCAGTACTTC.

The V call is TRBV6-1, the J call TRBJ1-1, with 7 positions matching TRBD1. CDR1 MNHNS and CDR2 SASEGT come from the germline V gene. V shed 0 bases, J shed 0 bases, and the junction held 4 bases outside the gene matches. This CDR3 comprises 16 residues. In DNA form, the CDR3 reads TGTGCCAGCAGTGAAGCGGACAGGCTTATGAACACTGAAGCTTTCTTT. This sequence encodes CASSEADRLMNTEAFF.

As for this clone: Other nucleotide sequences in the sample specify the same CDR3. V usage is TRBV28 and J usage is TRBJ1-1; D remains unclear. The length of the CDR3 is 11 residues. Germline CDR1 is MDHEN and CDR2 is SYDVKM. V was shortened by 5 bases and J by 7 bases, with 8 bases between the two germline ends. Written as DNA, the CDR3 is TGTGCCAGCAGTGGAAGGAGTGAAGCTTTCTTT. Amino acids: CASSGRSEAFF.

The genes are TRBV6-5 and TRBJ2-7; 12 nucleotides line up with TRBD1. This CDR3 contains 15 residues. Trimming took 6 bases from V and 5 from J; bases not matched to a gene: 8. In germline, CDR1 is MNHEY, CDR2 SVGAGI. The CDR3 DNA sequence: TGTGCCAGCAGCTCCGGGACAGGGGGCTTCAACGAGCAGTACTTC. It yields the protein CASSSGTGGFNEQYF.

V is TRBV9 and J is TRBJ2-7, with D tentatively TRBD2 (6 bases). The germline V gene encodes CDR1 SGDLS and CDR2 YYNGEE. V was trimmed by 3 bases and J by 6 bases, leaving 13 bases between them. The CDR3 runs 13 residues. This CDR3 reads CASSERLGSEQYF. DNA for the CDR3: TGTGCCAGCAGCGAGAGACTAGGTTCCGAGCAGTACTTC.

In nucleotides, the CDR3 is TGCGCCAGCAGCATTGCAGGGGGCCTTGGGGGCTACACCTTC. Translated, it gives CASSIAGGLGGYTF. This chain joins TRBV5-1 and TRBJ1-2; 8 bases are shared with TRBD1. Per the germline V gene, CDR1 is SGHRS and CDR2 is YFSETQ. With V trimmed by 4 bases and J by 8 bases, 10 bases remained unmatched. This CDR3 spans 14 amino acids.

The CDR3 is CASSLLPGLSSPLHF. CDR3 nucleotide sequence: TGTGCCAGCAGCCTACTGCCGGGGTTGAGTTCACCCCTCCACTTT. This chain connects TRBV11-2 to TRBJ1-6; no reliable D call. CDR3 length: 15 amino acids. The ends were cut back, 5 bases at V and 9 bases at J, with 17 bases in the middle. CDR1 and CDR2 (germline): SGHAT, FQNNGV.

This chain joins TRBV5-6 and TRBJ1-1; 7 bases are shared with TRBD1. Germline-derived CDR1 and CDR2 are SGHDT and YYEEEE. V lost 4 bases to trimming and J lost 8 bases; unmatched junction nucleotides: 8. The CDR3 totals 13 residues. The CDR3 spells CASSRRTGLEAFF. The CDR3 DNA is TGTGCCAGCAGCCGAAGGACAGGCCTAGAAGCTTTCTTT.

CDR3 loop: CATRPGQSFGELFF. The CDR3 coding sequence is TGTGCCACCAGGCCGGGACAGAGTTTCGGGGAGCTGTTTTTT. The chain is built from TRBV15 and TRBJ2-2, with TRBD1 matching 7 bases. Per the germline V gene, CDR1 is LNHNV and CDR2 is YYDKDF (reference sequence). This CDR3 comprises 14 residues. V gave up 6 bases and J gave up 7 bases; unmatched junction bases: 8. Complete variable domain (other parts from reference TRBV15 and TRBJ2-2): DAMVIQNPRYQVTQFGKPVTLSCSQTLNHNVMYWYQQKSSQAPKLLFHYYDKDFNNEADTPDNFQSRRPNTSFCFLDIRSPGLGDTAMYLCATRPGQSFGELFFGEGSRLTVL.

The chain links TRBV10-3 to TRBJ2-2, with 10 bases that match TRBD1. This CDR3 has 13 amino acids. From germline, CDR1 is ENHRY and CDR2 SYGVKD. The trim removed 10 bases at V and 7 bases at J, leaving 6 bases unmatched. The CDR3 is CARRDRGDGELFF. CDR3 bases: TGTGCCAGAAGGGACAGGGGCGACGGGGAGCTGTTTTTT.

This chain joins TRBV4-3 and TRBJ2-2, with D hard to call. The CDR3 is 13 amino acids. CDR1 is LGHNA, CDR2 YSLEER, per germline. V lost 0 bases, J lost 5 bases, and 4 bases lay in between. CDR3 sequence: CASSQEATGELFF. For the CDR3, the DNA is TGCGCCAGCAGCCAAGAGGCTACCGGGGAGCTGTTTTTT.

The V and J genes are TRBV6-6 and TRBJ1-1; the match to TRBD1 covers 7 bases. This CDR3 region has 12 residues. V lost 6 bases and J lost 7; bases outside the gene matches: 5. Per the germline V gene, CDR1 is MNHNY and CDR2 is SVGAGI (reference sequence). The CDR3 region is CASRTGQVEAFF. The DNA for the CDR3 is TGTGCCAGCAGAACAGGACAGGTTGAAGCTTTCTTT.

The chain couples TRBV9 to TRBJ2-2; D may be TRBD2 (5 bases). V gave up 4 bases and J gave up 4 bases, with 17 bases separating them. The CDR3 runs 16 residues. Germline V gene sequence: CDR1 SGDLS, CDR2 YYNGEE. The CDR3 bases are TGTGCCAGCAGCTTAGTAGCGACCCGGACCACCGGGGAGCTGTTTTTT. Translating gives CASSLVATRTTGELFF.

The chain combines TRBV19 with TRBJ2-1; 7 positions agree with TRBD2. The V gene end was trimmed by 3 bases and the J gene end by 2 bases; junction bases not matched to a gene: 10. Germline V gene sequence: CDR1 LNHDA, CDR2 SQIVND (reference sequence). This CDR3 comprises 17 residues. The CDR3: CASSIPARLAAYNEQFF. CDR3 DNA: TGTGCCAGTAGTATCCCGGCACGACTAGCTGCCTACAATGAGCAGTTCTTC.

The rearrangement links TRBV6-9 to TRBJ2-1; unclear D gene. There are 11 residues in the CDR3. Trimming shortened V by 7 bases and J by 6 bases, and 7 bases separated the two germline ends. Germline V gene sequence: CDR1 MNHGY, CDR2 SVAAGI. Written as DNA, the CDR3 is TGTGCCAGCATTGTAGGCAATGAGCAGTTCTTC. It yields the protein CASIVGNEQFF.

This clone occurred once. V is TRBV18 and J is TRBJ2-2, with 10 bases matching TRBD1. From germline, CDR1 is KGHSH and CDR2 LQKENI. V was pared by 5 bases and J by 5 bases, with 8 bases of the junction left unmatched. The CDR3 consists of 16 residues. The DNA for the CDR3 is TGTGCCAGCTCAGCCATTCCGGGACAGGGGACCGGGGAGCTGTTTTTT. It encodes CASSAIPGQGTGELFF.

The CDR3: CASSLGGPGVEQYF. The CDR3 nucleotides read TGTGCCAGCAGCTTAGGGGGGCCAGGGGTAGAGCAGTACTTC. This sequence joins TRBV7-2 and TRBJ2-7; perhaps TRBD1 as D (6 bases). CDR1 is SGHTA and CDR2 is FQGNSA in the germline V gene. The CDR3 has 14 amino acids. Trimming stripped 1 base from V and 7 bases from J, with 14 bases between. Full variable domain (remainder filled in from reference TRBV7-2 and TRBJ2-7): GAGVSQSPSNKVTEKGKDVELRCDPISGHTALYWYRQSLGQGLEFLIYFQGNSAPDKSGLPSDRFSAERTGGSVSTLTIQRTQQEDSAVYLCASSLGGPGVEQYFGPGTRLTVT.

The V gene is TRBV6-5, the J gene TRBJ1-1; D gene ambiguous. Germline-derived CDR1 and CDR2 are MNHEY and SVGAGI. CDR3 size: 12 residues. The germline V and J ends were trimmed by 7 bases and 1 base, with 7 bases remaining between them. The CDR3 loop is CASNNRNTEAFF. The CDR3 DNA reads as TGTGCCAGCAATAACAGGAACACTGAAGCTTTCTTT.

This chain connects TRBV18 to TRBJ1-3; no clear D gene. The CDR3 length is 17 residues. CDR1 and CDR2 from the germline V gene are KGHSH and LQKENI. V lost 8 bases to trimming and J lost 6 bases, with 26 bases between them. The CDR3 spells CASTLGPNTLLENTIYF. CDR3 nucleotides: TGTGCCAGCACCCTAGGACCGAATACTCTTCTGGAAAACACCATATATTTT.

For the CDR3, the DNA is TGTGCCAGCAGCTTAGATGGGACAGGGGATGGCTACACCTTC. Its translation is CASSLDGTGDGYTF. This chain connects TRBV7-3 to TRBJ1-2; 10 bases are shared with TRBD1. CDR1 and CDR2 (germline): SGHTA, FQGTGA. This CDR3 is 14 amino acids long. Unmatched junction bases numbered 3, after V lost 2 bases and J lost 6 bases.

The chain has TRBV5-5 and TRBJ2-1, with D tentatively TRBD1 (6 bases). The CDR3 is 15 amino acids. V was pared by 2 bases and J by 6 bases, with 15 bases between. The germline V gene has CDR1 SGHKS and CDR2 YYEKEE (reference sequence). CDR3 in DNA: TGTGCCAGCAGCTTCGGCAGGGGTATCCTCAATGAGCAGTTCTTC. Translated: CASSFGRGILNEQFF.

The DNA for the CDR3 is TGTGCCAGCAGCGCCCTAGGGGGGGCGCGCACCGGGGAGCTGTTTTTT. This sequence encodes CASSALGGARTGELFF. This chain links TRBV14 with TRBJ2-2, with D possibly being TRBD2 (7 bases). This CDR3 comprises 16 residues. V was pared by 5 bases and J by 4 bases, with 17 bases between. Germline V gives CDR1 SGHDN, CDR2 FVKESK.

This chain links TRBV2 with TRBJ2-4; D is possibly TRBD2 (5 bases). The germline gives CDR1 SNHLY, CDR2 FYNNEI. Deletions cut 4 bases from V and 0 bases from J, with 10 bases between. CDR3 size: 15 residues. CDR3 bases: TGTGCCAGCAGTGGAGGCGGGTTAGCCAAAAACATTCAGTACTTC. Its protein product is CASSGGGLAKNIQYF. Filled out from reference TRBV2 and TRBJ2-4, the complete variable domain reads EPEVTQTPSHQVTQMGQEVILRCVPISNHLYFYWYRQILGQKVEFLVSFYNNEISEKSEIFDDQFSVERPDGSNFTLKIRSTKLEDSAMYFCASSGGGLAKNIQYFGAGTRLSVL.

The genes are TRBV6-1 and TRBJ1-1, with D unresolved. V lost 1 base, J lost 4 bases, and 10 bases lay in between. The CDR3 runs 14 residues. Germline CDR1 MNHNS, CDR2 SASEGT. CDR3 DNA: TGTGCCAGCAGTGAAGGGGTCGAGTTCACTGAAGCTTTCTTT. It translates to CASSEGVEFTEAFF.

With respect to this clone: Germline is not matched at one junction end, which may reflect a read error. The chain couples TRBV11-2 to TRBJ2-7; 7 positions agree with TRBD1. This CDR3 contains 12 residues. Germline V gene sequence: CDR1 SGHAT, CDR2 FQNNGV. The DNA of the CDR3 is TGTGCCAGCAGCCCTTTCATTGACAGGGTTAACTTC. Protein: CASSPFIDRVNF.

The V gene is TRBV11-3, the J gene TRBJ2-3; D may be TRBD1 (6 bases). The V end was cut by 1 base, the J end by 3 bases, with 17 bases between. From germline, CDR1 is SGHNT and CDR2 YENEEA. The CDR3 length is 17 residues. In nucleotides, the CDR3 is TGTGCCAGCAGCTTAGGGGTTGGACAGCCCCTTACAGATACGCAGTATTTT. Its translation is CASSLGVGQPLTDTQYF.

This chain uses TRBV4-1 with TRBJ2-3; 7 nucleotides align to TRBD2. In germline, CDR1 is MGHRA, CDR2 YSYEKL. The CDR3 extends over 17 amino acids. The ends lost 0 bases at V and 6 bases at J; junction bases unmatched: 12. The CDR3 here is CASSQEKGRLAGDTQYF. CDR3 bases: TGCGCCAGCAGCCAAGAGAAGGGTCGACTAGCAGGGGATACGCAGTATTTT.

This chain uses TRBV18 with TRBJ2-2; TRBD1 matches 9 bases. This CDR3 has 15 residues. The germline gives CDR1 KGHSH, CDR2 LQKENI. V trimming: 6 bases; J trimming: 6 bases; junction bases outside the gene matches: 8. The CDR3 loop reads CASSAGTGPAGELFF. CDR3 DNA: TGTGCCAGCTCCGCCGGGACAGGGCCCGCCGGGGAGCTGTTTTTT. The variable domain in full, completed from reference TRBV18 and TRBJ2-2, reads NAGVMQNPRHLVRRRGQEARLRCSPMKGHSHVYWYRQLPEEGLKFMVYLQKENIIDESGMPKERFSAEFPKEGPSILRIQQVVRGDSAAYFCASSAGTGPAGELFFGEGSRLTVL.

The V and J genes are TRBV28 and TRBJ2-7; no firm D call. The CDR3 sequence is 13 residues long. Trimming stripped 5 bases from V and 5 bases from J, with 13 bases between. Germline assignment: CDR1 MDHEN and CDR2 SYDVKM. CDR3: CASSPSGFDEQYF. CDR3 DNA sequence: TGTGCCAGCAGTCCCTCCGGTTTCGACGAGCAGTACTTC.

The chain combines TRBV9 with TRBJ2-5; 9 bases map to TRBD2. The J segment lost 4 bases and the V segment lost 0 bases, leaving 1 base of the junction unmatched. The length of the CDR3 is 14 residues. Germline V gene sequence: CDR1 SGDLS, CDR2 YYNGEE. DNA of the CDR3: TGTGCCAGCAGCGTAGTAGCGGGAGTAGAGACCCAGTACTTC. Translated, it gives CASSVVAGVETQYF.